This T cell receptor (beta chain) was profiled in a study of blood T cell repertoires in COVID-19. Participants' own reports of clinical history determined their cohort assignment. People in the exposed group encountered a COVID-19 case within 2 weeks before entering the study. Germline loops: CDR1 MDHEN, CDR2 SYDVKM. This CDR3 has 15 amino acids. Trimming removed 5 bases at V and 2 bases at J, with 16 bases between. Using immunoSEQ multiplex PCR, the repertoire was profiled, and TCRdb retains in-frame clones only, with some absent. Of around 250,000 clones listed, about 87% were seen once; the top ten hold roughly 3%.

This chain joins TRBV28 and TRBJ2-7; weak D call: TRBD2 (6 bases). The receptor comes from a woman between 35 and 50 years old who had been exposed to COVID-19. Input material: PBMCs or T cells enriched from blood (not recorded which). CDR3 in amino acids: CASSPRGLTPYEQYF. CDR3 sequence (DNA): TGTGCCAGCAGTCCACGGGGACTTACCCCCTACGAGCAGTACTTC.